This T cell receptor beta chain appears in the sequencing data of a study of shared clonotypes between healthy human individuals. V dropped 5 bases and J dropped 6 bases, with 13 bases sitting between them. The germline V gene encodes CDR1 MDHEN and CDR2 SYDVKM. The CDR3 sequence is 14 residues long. Profiled with immunoSEQ multiplex PCR; TCRdb holds only in-frame clones, not every one. The sample comprises around 200,000 clones, over 85% of which are singletons, and about 0.067% rests with the top ten. This clonotype was obtained from a woman aged 25-40 years in good health. The source material was naive CD4+ T cells sorted from blood. Subset specified: CD45RA+ positively selected. The V and J genes are TRBV28 and TRBJ2-2; D is tentatively TRBD1 or TRBD2 (5 bases each). The CDR3: CASSEGPASGELFF. The DNA of the CDR3 is TGTGCCAGCAGTGAGGGACCAGCGTCCGGGGAGCTGTTTTTT.